The 20 T cell receptor beta chains below come from one sample, sequenced in a study of T cells after yellow fever vaccination. MiXCR, applied by TCRdb to the 5' RACE reads, yields one record per CDR3 protein. The table has about 240,000 distinct CDR3 sequences, roughly 3.7% seen once; the top ten hold around 19%. The sequencing here drew on PBMCs, taken 15 days after the yellow fever booster vaccination. These receptors originate from a man younger than 35 who received the YFV17D yellow fever vaccine.

This clonotype was detected ten times or more. The V gene is TRBV15, the J gene TRBJ2-5, with D unclear. Trimming removed 5 bases from V and 1 base from J, with 8 bases in between. CDR1 and CDR2 (germline): LNHNV, YYDKDF (reference sequence). The CDR3 spans 13 residues. Written as DNA, the CDR3 is TGTGCCACCAGCCCACGGTTCCAAGAGACCCAGTACTTC. Translating it yields CATSPRFQETQYF.

This clonotype was observed at least ten times. V gene TRBV3-1 combines with J gene TRBJ2-7; D might be TRBD2 (6 bases). The V gene lost 4 bases and the J gene lost 0 bases, with 10 bases spanning the gap. The CDR3 totals 14 residues. From germline, CDR1 is LGHDT and CDR2 YNNKEL (reference sequence). The CDR3 nucleotides read TGTGCCAGCAGCCTCGCCGGGGGCTCCTACGAGCAGTACGTC. As protein: CASSLAGGSYEQYV.

This clonotype occurred many times. The chain couples TRBV30 to TRBJ1-1; TRBD1 might be the D (6 bases). V lost 6 bases to trimming and J lost 5 bases, with 19 bases between them. Germline V gene sequence: CDR1 GTSNPN, CDR2 SVGIG (reference sequence). CDR3 length: 14 amino acids. The CDR3, as DNA: TGTGCCTGTCCGTCCCGGGGGGCCGAAACTGAAGCTTTCTTT. Amino acids: CACPSRGAETEAFF.

This clonotype was observed many times. The V and J genes are TRBV3-1 and TRBJ2-5, with D possibly matching TRBD1 (6 bases). Trimming shortened V by 0 bases and J by 4 bases, and 6 bases separated the two germline ends. This CDR3 comprises 13 residues. Germline V gene data show CDR1 as LGHDT and CDR2 as YNNKEL (reference sequence). The CDR3 protein is CASSQEGGETQYF. CDR3 in DNA: TGTGCCAGCAGCCAAGAAGGGGGAGAGACCCAGTACTTC.

Many counts were recorded for this clonotype. The chain uses TRBV27 and TRBJ2-3, with TRBD2 identical over 12 bases. V trimming: 5 bases; J trimming: 2 bases; junction bases outside the gene matches: 8. The germline CDR1 and CDR2 sequences are MNHEY and SMNVEV (reference sequence). The CDR3 is 17 residues long. The CDR3 loop is CASSILRLAGATDTQYF. The CDR3 region has the DNA TGTGCCAGCAGTATCCTACGACTAGCGGGGGCCACAGATACGCAGTATTTT.

This clonotype occurred many times. The CDR3 spells CARLDPVGPSGRGYTF. The CDR3 DNA is TGTGCCAGGCTAGACCCGGTGGGGCCCTCCGGGCGGGGCTACACCTTC. The chain is built from TRBV2 and TRBJ1-2; the D gene is possibly TRBD1 (5 bases). CDR3 length equals 16 residues. Germline V lookup: CDR1 SNHLY, CDR2 FYNNEI. Trimming removed 9 bases from V and 8 bases from J, with 28 bases in between. The variable domain in full, completed from reference TRBV2 and TRBJ1-2, reads EPEVTQTPSHQVTQMGQEVILRCVPISNHLYFYWYRQILGQKVEFLVSFYNNEISEKSEIFDDQFSVERPDGSNFTLKIRSTKLEDSAMYFCARLDPVGPSGRGYTFGSGTRLTVV.

This clonotype was picked up many times. The chain couples TRBV7-2 to TRBJ2-1; 14 nucleotides align to TRBD2. CDR3 length equals 16 residues. The junction had 5 bases not matched to a gene; V was cut back by 1 base and J by 9 bases. Germline lookup yields CDR1 SGHTA and CDR2 FQGNSA. This CDR3 reads CASSLDGLAGGSEQFF. For the CDR3, the DNA is TGTGCCAGCAGCTTAGATGGACTAGCGGGGGGCAGTGAGCAGTTCTTC.

This clonotype was recorded many times. The chain combines TRBV5-6 with TRBJ2-5, with 9 nucleotides matching TRBD1. V trimming: 4 bases; J trimming: 5 bases; junction bases outside the gene matches: 9. CDR3 length: 15 residues. Germline assignment: CDR1 SGHDT and CDR2 YYEEEE. CDR3 sequence reads: CASSLRWDRDETQYF. DNA for the CDR3: TGTGCCAGCAGCCTTCGGTGGGACAGGGATGAGACCCAGTACTTC.

Ten or more counts support this clonotype. Its ends do not fully match the called genes, so a read error is possible. This sequence joins TRBV6-2 or TRBV6-3 and TRBJ2-5, with D possibly matching TRBD1 (5 bases). The CDR3 has 16 residues. Germline V CDR1 and CDR2: MNHEY, SVGEGT. Here the CDR3 reads CASSSDIPDPQGTQYF. DNA of the CDR3: TGTGCCAGCAGTTCGGACATCCCGGACCCACAAGGGACCCAGTACTTC.

This clonotype was detected many times. V usage is TRBV12-3 or TRBV12-4 and J usage is TRBJ2-1; D perhaps matches TRBD2 (5 bases). This CDR3 comprises 15 residues. V was pared by 7 bases and J by 4 bases, with 17 bases between. The CDR3 region is CASIPESGTYNEQFF. The CDR3 DNA sequence: TGTGCCAGCATTCCAGAGTCGGGAACTTACAATGAGCAGTTCTTC.

This clonotype was seen repeatedly, ten times or more. The CDR3 region has the DNA TGTGCCACTACCCCGGGACAGGGTTATAGCAATCAGCCCCAGCATTTT. Amino acids: CATTPGQGYSNQPQHF. The chain is built from TRBV19 and TRBJ1-5, with TRBD1 identical over 9 bases. The germline gives CDR1 LNHDA, CDR2 SQIVND (reference sequence). CDR3 length equals 16 residues. The J segment lost 0 bases and the V segment lost 10 bases, leaving 10 bases of the junction unmatched.

At least ten counts were recorded for this clonotype. V is TRBV30 and J is TRBJ2-1, with a tentative D call TRBD2 (6 bases). Trimming shortened V by 5 bases and J by 5 bases, and 19 bases separated the two germline ends. CDR1 is GTSNPN and CDR2 is SVGIG in the germline V gene (reference sequence). This CDR3 has 15 amino acids. In DNA form, the CDR3 reads TGTGCCTGGGATTACGGAGCGGGCCCTGACAATGAGCAGTTCTTC. It translates to CAWDYGAGPDNEQFF. The variable domain in full, with the rest retrieved from reference TRBV30 and TRBJ2-1, is SQTIHQWPATLVQPVGSPLSLECTVEGTSNPNLYWYRQAAGRGLQLLFYSVGIGQISSEVPQNLSASRPQDRQFILSSKKLLLSDSGFYLCAWDYGAGPDNEQFFGPGTRLTVL.

The V call is TRBV12-3 or TRBV12-4, the J call TRBJ2-2, with D possibly matching TRBD1 (5 bases). V was pared by 3 bases and J by 3 bases, with 17 bases between. This CDR3 spans 17 amino acids. CDR3 sequence: CASSLAGSSRDTGELFF. The CDR3 DNA reads as TGTGCCAGCAGTTTGGCAGGGTCATCACGGGACACCGGGGAGCTGTTTTTT.

This clonotype was recorded many times. This chain uses TRBV21-1 with TRBJ2-7; the DNA was not compared with TRBD1, the D call given in the table. TRBV21-1 is given as a pseudogene. The length of the CDR3 is 17 residues. This CDR3 is CASSTHPWATVVNEQYV. In DNA, the CDR3 is TGTGCCAGCAGCACACACCCATGGGCGACAGTGGTCAACGAGCAGTACGTC.

In its sample, this clonotype was seen many times. The genes are TRBV12-3 or TRBV12-4 and TRBJ1-5; D is uncertain. CDR3 size: 12 residues. V was clipped by 2 bases and J by 7 bases, with 6 bases between them. In DNA, the CDR3 is TGTGCCAGCAGTTTAACCCGACAGCCCCAGCATTTT. This sequence encodes CASSLTRQPQHF.

In this sample, this clonotype turned up many times. The chain is built from TRBV4-1 and TRBJ2-3, with TRBD2 matching 10 bases. Losses at the gene ends were 0 bases for V and 2 bases for J; bases not matched to a gene: 11. The CDR3 runs to 19 residues. CDR1 and CDR2 (germline): MGHRA, YSYEKL. CDR3 in amino acids: CASSQDPPLAGALTDTQYF. CDR3 nucleotide sequence: TGCGCCAGCAGCCAAGATCCCCCGCTAGCGGGGGCCCTCACAGATACGCAGTATTTT.

This clonotype was counted many times. The V gene is TRBV10-3, the J gene TRBJ2-7; D is possibly TRBD2 (6 bases). V dropped 0 bases and J dropped 6 bases, with 12 bases sitting between them. The CDR3 loop spans 14 amino acids. Germline V lookup: CDR1 ENHRY, CDR2 SYGVKD. As DNA, the CDR3 is TGTGCCATCAGTGAGTCGGGAGGATCTCGCGAGCAGTACGTC. Translating gives CAISESGGSREQYV.

The chain joins TRBV5-4 to TRBJ1-2; 7 bases are shared with TRBD1. The germline gives CDR1 SGHNT, CDR2 YYREEE (reference sequence). The CDR3 has 14 amino acids. The V gene end was trimmed by 4 bases and the J gene end by 7 bases; junction bases not matched to a gene: 10. CDR3 DNA sequence: TGTGCCAGCAGCAGGACAGGTGGAGTTGGTGGCTACACCTTC. It encodes CASSRTGGVGGYTF.

This clonotype was seen many times. The CDR3 loop is CASSLVSGSGVYEQYV. The CDR3 coding sequence is TGCGCCAGCAGCTTGGTGTCGGGGTCCGGGGTCTACGAGCAGTACGTC. The chain links TRBV5-1 to TRBJ2-7; possibly TRBD2 for D (5 bases). CDR1 and CDR2 from the germline V gene are SGHRS and YFSETQ. This CDR3 is 16 amino acids long. Trimming removed 0 bases at V and 3 bases at J, with 16 bases between.

This clonotype appeared a few times. The chain links TRBV3-1 to TRBJ1-6; D ambiguous. CDR3 length: 12 amino acids. Germline V gene sequence: CDR1 LGHDT, CDR2 YNNKEL (reference sequence). Trimming cost V 1 base and J 11 bases, with 6 bases left between them. CDR3 sequence reads: CASSQGKAPLHF. In DNA, the CDR3 is TGTGCCAGCAGCCAAGGGAAAGCACCCCTCCACTTT.